This T cell receptor (beta chain) was obtained from a study of response to subunit inactivated influenza vaccine. General study results and limits: Authors suggested each seasonal flu vaccination may recruit only limited numbers of new T cells.

TCRdb independently ran MiXCR on the RT-PCR reads; one entry per CDR3 protein. This table holds 500,000 to 600,000 distinct CDR3 sequences, approximately 7.7% found once. This clonotype occurred a few times. Its antigen is not identified. CDR1 is SGHTA and CDR2 is FQGNSA in the germline V gene. This CDR3 region has 16 residues. V lost 2 bases and J lost 7; bases outside the gene matches: 8. The chain joins TRBV7-2 to TRBJ1-6, with TRBD1 matching over 7 bases. The sample was PBMCs from blood, taken less than 30 months after vaccination. The sequence came from a man between 50 and 75 years old who received an inactivated influenza vaccine. The CDR3 DNA reads as TGTGCCAGCAGCTTAAGGTCGACAGGGTCGAATTCACCCCTCCACTTT. This sequence encodes CASSLRSTGSNSPLHF.